The clone carrying this T cell receptor beta chain was seen repeatedly, ten times or more. Noted time point: persistent/refractory GD, antithyroid drugs over 5 years with positive TRAb. Following extraction of RNA from PBMCs, that RNA was used to make the TCR library. The TCR beta library used iRepertoire HTBI primers with Arm-PCR amplification of CDR3. In the original analysis: Segment identification across samples yielded 50 to 80 TRBV and 12 to 15 TRBJ segments. In TCRdb, the multiplex PCR reads were re-called with MiXCR into one record per CDR3 protein. These V and J calls rely on TCRdb rather than the paper's analysis. The table shows some 430,000 distinct CDR3 sequences, with about 22% occurring only once. The data were obtained in a study of regulatory T cells in long-lasting Graves disease. This CDR3 spans 19 amino acids. Germline trimming cut 7 bases from V and 6 bases from J; bases unmatched to any gene: 23.

The source was peripheral blood mononuclear cells (PBMCs), collected when the disease was refractory, from a patient treated with antithyroid drugs. This TCR was recovered from a female donor with Graves disease. The chain has TRBV12-3 or TRBV12-4 and TRBJ1-4; 7 bases fit TRBD1. The CDR3 DNA reads TGTGCCAGCACTAAATCCCTAGGACAGGAGTTCATACTGGATGAAAAACTGTTTTTT. It codes for CASTKSLGQEFILDEKLFF.